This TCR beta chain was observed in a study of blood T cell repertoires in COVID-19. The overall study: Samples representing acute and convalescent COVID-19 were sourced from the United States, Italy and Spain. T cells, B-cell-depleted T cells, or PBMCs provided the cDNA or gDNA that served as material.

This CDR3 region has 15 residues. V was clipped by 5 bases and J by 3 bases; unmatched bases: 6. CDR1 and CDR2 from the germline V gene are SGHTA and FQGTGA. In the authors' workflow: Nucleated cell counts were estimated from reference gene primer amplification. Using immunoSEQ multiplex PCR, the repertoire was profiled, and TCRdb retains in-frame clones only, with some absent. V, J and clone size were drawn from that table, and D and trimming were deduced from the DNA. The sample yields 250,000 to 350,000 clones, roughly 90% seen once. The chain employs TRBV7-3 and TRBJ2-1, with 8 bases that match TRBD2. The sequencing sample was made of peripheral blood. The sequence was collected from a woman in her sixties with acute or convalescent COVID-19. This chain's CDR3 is CASSTGGASYNEQFF. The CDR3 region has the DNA TGTGCCAGCAGCACCGGGGGGGCTAGCTACAATGAGCAGTTCTTC.